This paragraph covers one T cell receptor (beta chain) sequence. What it recognizes is unknown. Clones were read by immunoSEQ multiplex PCR, and TCRdb kept only the in-frame ones, dropping some. The sample has under 110,000 clones; around 88% are singletons. Germline loops: CDR1 SGHTA, CDR2 FQGNSA. This CDR3 contains 16 residues. Trimming pared 5 bases from V and 7 bases from J, leaving 21 bases between. The record originates from a study of identifying expanded T cells in peripheral blood. Findings of the study overall: Differentially abundant clones: around 1.2 between replicates, roughly 16 at approximately 13 days, under 25 at four.

The specimen was blood. The TCR sequence derives from a person aged 18 to 70 in good health. The V call is TRBV7-2, the J call TRBJ2-4, with a tentative D call TRBD1 (6 bases). The CDR3 DNA follows: TGTGCCAGCAGCCCCACAGGGCGAAAGGACGGCAACATTCAGTACTTC. Protein: CASSPTGRKDGNIQYF.